This T cell receptor beta chain was sequenced in a study of cytomegalovirus exposure and HLA in healthy donors (dated by TCRdb to between 2016 and 2019). Study-wide context: According to an earlier analysis of 550 to 700 of the donors, 150 million to 200 million T cells yielded 100 million or so unique TCR beta sequences and about 300 Gb of sequence data. Roughly 300 gigabases of sequencing data and around 80 million unique TCR sequences made up an early release that covered approximately 700 HLA-typed donors. An earlier analysis of more than 450 of the donors used high-throughput TCR beta sequencing to judge whether each TCR beta V gene segment behaved as functional or pseudogenic. The study aimed to test whether signatures of past pathogen exposure could be identified by cataloging public T cell receptors. A handful of DR-DQ haplotypes were handled as single units for association and clustering because linkage in the cohort was strong. In a later genetic analysis, genome-wide SNP genotypes for about three fifths of the roughly 670 donors were used, and that subset was treated as a discovery cohort. A later analysis re-analyzed previously published TCR beta repertoires from 600 to 850 donors and added high-resolution HLA genotyping to study TCR occurrence patterns. HLA typing covered class I and class II loci at four-digit resolution. The study used immunosequencing to profile the T cell repertoires of hundreds of subjects and linked those repertoires to cytomegalovirus serostatus. Across approximately 400 genotyped donors of the cohort, an average of approximately 240,000 unique TCR beta nucleotide sequences per donor were sequenced, and around 19% of those sequences were non-productive. In addition to the first cohort of roughly 700 subjects, a separate validation cohort of 130 or so different subjects was used. Alongside the repertoire data, information on donor age, sex, ethnicity and CMV serostatus was compiled. To predict cytomegalovirus infection status, the study combined high-throughput TCR immunosequencing, statistical association of individual TCRs with disease status, and machine learning. Rather than drawing on any new phenotypic data, the later analysis identified candidate immune exposures from TCR beta sequences and the way those sequences occurred across donors. Every discovery cohort repertoire had been produced on one sequencing platform. Typing coverage differed by locus: A, B, C, DRB1 and DQB1 were typed in about 620-630 donors, DQA1 in 522, DPA1 in around 580, and DPB1 in approximately 450. The genetic ancestry cluster associated with self-reported Caucasian donors included about 81% of the 398 genotyped donors. Broader findings and caveats from the paper: About 15 rarely observed V segments, including chromosome 9 orphons, were excluded from the earlier analysis of some 590 of the donors because counts were too low. When HLA alleles, especially DR and DQ, strongly co-occurred, attributing TCR associations to individual alleles was difficult. A cluster of highly shared sequence variants was judged likely to represent a technical artifact of the sequencing pipeline. A total of 164 TCR beta chains were listed by the study as associated with cytomegalovirus. The 87-base-pair reads could not distinguish some IMGT-functional V segments, including TRBV6-2 and TRBV6-3, so those segments were excluded. Specific HLA alleles were associated with 18,000 or so TCR beta sequences at a false discovery rate of 0.05 in a later analysis. In a later genetic analysis, fewer N-insertions in productive TCRs were reported among donors in an Asian-associated ancestry cluster than the approximately 710-donor mean. A further reported finding was that TCR beta sequences accurately predicted the HLA-A and HLA-B alleles for most subjects in the first cohort. Roughly uniform sequencing depth across donors was assumed in presence/absence analyses, although this assumption may not hold. Across donors, most TCR sequences were observed very rarely, whereas some public TCRs were present in many individuals. The authors suggested that the approach could potentially be extended to other disease states and immunological phenotypes. In both the original and validation cohorts, the classifier was reported to diagnose cytomegalovirus status with high specificity and sensitivity. A later analysis found that HLA-associated TCR beta chains were more clonally expanded and had lower generation probabilities than equally common non-associated chains. Linkage disequilibrium might explain the correlated functional status among segregating V segments, but an unknown experimental factor could not be ruled out. In a later analysis, most CMV-associated TCR beta chains were found to appear HLA-restricted, with HLA associations seemingly driven largely by CMV exposure. The only immune exposure information available for the cohort was CMV serostatus. Because HLA typing was unavailable for some donors at each locus, only the typed subset was used in association tests. This cohort had only TCR beta chains sequenced, and the lack of alpha or paired-chain data limited which features could be detected. A later analysis found that TCR association rates varied across HLA loci, with DRB1 alleles showing the most associated TCRs and HLA-C alleles the fewest. Three of the identified cytomegalovirus-associated TCR beta chains were confirmed in vitro to be specific for cytomegalovirus antigens. Several of the top co-occurrence clusters appeared to be linked to parvovirus B19, influenza, CMV and Epstein-Barr virus, according to a later analysis. An association between a missense DCLRE1C variant and V-gene and J-gene trimming of TCR beta chains was found in a later genetic analysis and replicated in an independent cohort. Broadly in line with IMGT annotations, most TCR beta V segments showed up in productive rearrangements about 90% or about 30% of the time in an earlier analysis of around 600 of the donors.

The cohort was made up of several hundred healthy bone marrow donors. All cohort members were sampled while nominally healthy, although unrecorded immune exposures were likely present. The donor tested CMV seronegative and was one of the 352 seronegative cohort members. A peripheral blood sample was collected from each donor, and TCR beta sequencing was performed on peripheral blood mononuclear cells. Genomic DNA extraction from the blood cell samples was performed with the Qiagen DNeasy Blood Extraction Kit. This clone was detected only once. Its antigen is still unknown. Base qualities were left out, and no much larger clone turns up one base away. The CDR1 and CDR2 encoded by the germline V gene are SGHVS and FNYEAQ. The CDR3 covers 16 residues, taking in both the cysteine and the phenylalanine. Only the CDR3 DNA stays, 48 bases, in frame from base 1. V trim: 5 bases; J trim: 6 bases; unmatched bases: 15.

The protocol used for the library was the immunoSEQ multiplex PCR assay. A mixture of 60 forward primers for TCR Vbeta segments and 13 reverse primers for TCR Jbeta segments was used in the multiplex PCR. A multiplex PCR assay on genomic DNA amplified the CDR3 region of rearranged TCR beta genes. Amplified TCR beta libraries were sequenced as 87-base-pair reads on the Illumina HiSeq System. As for the authors' bioinformatics: Across the 500 to 850 repertoires, a later analysis counted some 81 million unique TCR beta chains, around 10 million of which were shared by at least two donors. A nearest-neighbor algorithm error-corrected the raw reads and collapsed the reads into unique sequences, merging closely related sequences to remove PCR and sequencing errors. Alignment of CDR3 sequences to IMGT reference sequences was used to assign V, D and J gene segments. Each retained sequence needed at least a six-nucleotide match to both a V gene segment and a J gene segment. A rearrangement counted as productive if the CDR3 had no stop codons and remained in frame with V and J, and every other rearrangement counted as non-productive. CDR3 was defined by IMGT convention, running from the second conserved V-encoded cysteine to the conserved J-encoded phenylalanine. The earlier analysis of some 600 of the donors excluded sequences that lacked an unambiguous match to a single V gene segment. In an earlier analysis of several hundred of the donors, V segments were called functional above 56.7% productive rearrangements and were called segregating when the between-donor standard deviation exceeded 5%. A statistical classification framework was built to diagnose cytomegalovirus status from the catalog of TCR beta chain sequences. A later analysis assigned V and J genes by comparing TCR nucleotide sequences with IMGT/GENE-DB human TR gene sequences. A later analysis assigned CDR3 sequences and most-parsimonious VDJ recombination scenarios with the TCRdist pipeline. In a later analysis, each TCR beta chain was defined by its CDR3 amino acid sequence together with its V-gene family, and reads lacking a unique V-gene family were excluded. As a way to deal with suspected cross-contamination and a sequencing artifact, a later analysis dropped nearly 600 nucleotide sequences that were highly shared and had low generation probability. A later analysis calculated a clonal expansion index for each public chain from normalized within-repertoire ranks of inferred template counts. A later analysis computed generation probabilities with a VDJ recombination model fitted to out-of-frame rearrangements, and checked the results against IGoR. A later analysis scored TCR-TCR, TCR-HLA and TCR-CMV co-occurrence with hypergeometric tests, applying a repertoire-size bias correction to TCR pairs. A later analysis estimated false discovery rates by permuting HLA or CMV assignments 20 times. In a later analysis, co-occurring TCRs were grouped using DBSCAN, and TCRdist sequence similarity was added for clustering within HLA-allele-positive subsets. Repertoires with fewer than 30,000 or more than 120,000 public chains were left out of co-occurrence clustering, as were five repertoires with anomalous nucleotide sharing. TCRdb took this table from immuneACCESS and kept in-frame rearrangements with V and J called. Such tables lack part of the clones; where checked against another copy, unresolved V genes explain under half of the gap, and the rest is unexplained. V and J calls and clone size follow that table, whereas D and trimming were derived from the DNA. The sample table lists about 94,000 clones, approximately 75% of them with a count of one. In total, the top ten clones hold under 4% of the sample.

The source material was PBMCs. The sequence was obtained from a woman between 35 and 50 years old in good health and CMV-seronegative. The sequence is built from TRBV7-6 and TRBJ1-2; the central 7 bases match TRBD1. At the DNA level, the sequence is TGTGCCAGCAGCCCCGAGGGGGTCGACAGGGTGAATGGCTACACCTTC. It translates as CASSPEGVDRVNGYTF.